This TCR beta chain was recorded in a study of blood T cell repertoires in COVID-19. Clones were sequenced by immunoSEQ multiplex PCR, and TCRdb holds only the in-frame ones, with some missing. The table has about 130,000 clones, about 80% seen once. In germline, CDR1 is MNHEY, CDR2 SVGAGI. Germline trimming cut 4 bases from V and 2 bases from J; bases unmatched to any gene: 5. The CDR3 contains 16 residues. The sample was peripheral blood. V gene TRBV6-5 combines with J gene TRBJ1-5; TRBD1 matches 10 bases. The receptor was isolated from a man in his 60s with acute or convalescent COVID-19. Written as DNA, the CDR3 is TGTGCCAGCAGTTCGCCGGGGACAGGGGGCAATCAGCCCCAGCATTTT. Translated: CASSSPGTGGNQPQHF.